Listed below are T cell receptor beta chains from one sample, sequenced in a study of OX40 agonist ivuxolimab in advanced cancers. Using immunoSEQ multiplex PCR, the repertoire was profiled, and TCRdb retains in-frame clones only, with some absent. The sample consists of around 93,000 clones, more than 75% of them appearing once. The source material was CD4+ or CD8+ T cells sorted from blood, sampled in a trial of the OX40 agonist ivuxolimab. These receptors were taken from an adult with an advanced solid tumor such as melanoma, head and neck, liver or kidney cancer. Both conserved end residues are part of each CDR3. A D gene is named only where the DNA matches it firmly. The listing skips clone size in some rows; elsewhere it reads once, few, many or a size class.

V gene,clone size,D gene,J gene,CDR3 DNA,CDR3 protein
TRBV19,few,TRBD1,TRBJ2-3,TGTGCCAGTAGTTCACAGACAGGGTCGACAGATACGCAGTATTTT,CASSSQTGSTDTQYF
TRBV6-1,NA,NA,TRBJ1-1,TGTGCCAGCACCAACTACGACAGGGAAGCTTTCTTT,CASTNYDREAFF
TRBV13,NA,TRBD1,TRBJ2-7,TGTGCCAGCAGTCAGGCGGGACAGGGGTCCAACGAGCAGTACTTC,CASSQAGQGSNEQYF
TRBV19,NA,TRBD1,TRBJ1-1,TGTGCCAGTAGTATTAACAGGGGCACTGAAGCTTTCTTT,CASSINRGTEAFF
TRBV19,NA,TRBD1,TRBJ1-5,TGTGCCAGTAGGACAGGGGTCAATCAGCCCCAGCATTTT,CASRTGVNQPQHF
TRBV11-2,NA,TRBD2,TRBJ2-1,TGTGCCAGCAGCTCGGGACTAGAGTCCTACAATGAGCAGTTCTTC,CASSSGLESYNEQFF
TRBV11-2,once,NA,TRBJ2-5,TGTGCCAGCAGCTCCGAGAGGAGCCTTAGGGGGACCCAGTACTTC,CASSSERSLRGTQYF
TRBV7-9,NA,TRBD2,TRBJ2-3,TGTGCCAGCAGCCCCGGGTTCGCGGGGGGGCCTGTTGCGGATACGCAGTATTTT,CASSPGFAGGPVADTQYF
TRBV2,NA,NA,TRBJ2-3,TGTGCCAGCAGTGTACAGGGGTCGCGGGCGGGGGGTACGCAGTATTTT,CASSVQGSRAGGTQYF
TRBV6-5,NA,TRBD2,TRBJ2-3,TGTGCCAGCACCAGTGGACTAGCGGCAGATACGCAGTATTTT,CASTSGLAADTQYF
TRBV9,NA,TRBD1,TRBJ2-5,TGTGCCAGCAGCCTGAGGACAGGGTCGGAGACCCAGTACTTC,CASSLRTGSETQYF